The 20 T cell receptor beta chains given below trace back to one sample, sequenced in a study of identical twins. TCRdb reprocessed the 5' RACE reads via MiXCR and lists one record per CDR3 protein. The table lists some 500,000 distinct CDR3 sequences, 14% of them singletons, with approximately 0.52% in the top ten. These data also featured in a second study, about yellow fever vaccine responses in identical twins.

Sequencing was carried out using CD4+ T cells sorted from blood. The source of these receptors is a woman aged 18-29 years in good health.

This chain joins TRBV2 and TRBJ2-7; 8 positions agree with TRBD2. V lost 7 bases and J lost 5; bases outside the gene matches: 13. The germline V gene encodes CDR1 SNHLY and CDR2 FYNNEI. The length of the CDR3 is 15 residues. The CDR3, as DNA: TGTGCCAGCAACTCCGGGGGGGGAAGGGGAAACGAGCAGTACTTC. Residues: CASNSGGGRGNEQYF.

The chain joins TRBV7-2 to TRBJ2-2; D is ambiguous. This CDR3 contains 15 residues. Trimming took 2 bases from V and 6 from J, leaving 13 bases between them. CDR1 SGHTA and CDR2 FQGNSA come from the germline V gene. DNA for the CDR3: TGTGCCAGCAGCTTATGGAACGGGTCACCCGGGGAGCTGTTTTTT. Residues: CASSLWNGSPGELFF.

This clonotype was seen ten or more times. The chain employs TRBV12-3 or TRBV12-4 and TRBJ1-2; D perhaps matches TRBD1 (5 bases). V shed 2 bases and J shed 0 bases, with 10 bases lying between them. CDR3 size: 15 residues. This CDR3 reads CASSLLDRPNYGYTF. The CDR3 DNA reads TGTGCCAGCAGTTTACTTGACAGACCTAACTATGGCTACACCTTC.

V is TRBV28 and J is TRBJ2-1; 7 bases match TRBD1. CDR1 and CDR2 (germline): MDHEN, SYDVKM. The CDR3 is 15 amino acids. V lost 4 bases and J lost 5; bases outside the gene matches: 8. The CDR3 nucleotides read TGTGCCAGCAGTTCAGGGGGAAATGGGAACAATGAGCAGTTCTTC. This codes for CASSSGGNGNNEQFF.

V usage is TRBV12-3 or TRBV12-4 and J usage is TRBJ1-6, with D possibly TRBD1 on 5 matching bases. This CDR3 has 15 amino acids. Trimming removed 3 bases from V and 8 bases from J, with 14 bases in between. CDR3 protein: CASSLGGGIHSPLHF. DNA for the CDR3: TGTGCCAGCAGTTTGGGGGGGGGGATCCATTCACCCCTCCACTTT.

This clonotype was detected only a few times. The CDR3 protein is CASSRELAANTGELFF. The CDR3 DNA reads as TGTGCCAGTAGTAGGGAGCTAGCGGCGAACACCGGGGAGCTGTTTTTT. This chain joins TRBV19 and TRBJ2-2; 7 bases are a match to TRBD2. CDR3 length: 16 residues. The germline CDR1 and CDR2 sequences are LNHDA and SQIVND (reference sequence). V shed 4 bases, J shed 0 bases, and the junction held 5 bases outside the gene matches.

A few counts support this clonotype. The chain carries TRBV12-3 or TRBV12-4 and TRBJ2-4, with D possibly being TRBD1 or TRBD2 (7 bases each). The CDR3 loop spans 17 amino acids. The V end was cut by 6 bases, the J end by 7 bases, with 25 bases between. The CDR3 DNA follows: TGTGCCAGCAGCCCAGGGGGGGGCGGCGGGGTTAGGAACATTCAGTACTTC. Protein: CASSPGGGGGVRNIQYF.

The rearrangement uses TRBV30 and TRBJ2-2, with 8 bases lining up with TRBD2. The ends lost 7 bases at V and 4 bases at J; junction bases unmatched: 11. This CDR3 is 15 amino acids long. Germline-derived CDR1 and CDR2 are GTSNPN and SVGIG (reference sequence). In nucleotides, the CDR3 is TGTGCCTCATTATGGACTAGCCGACTCACCGGGGAGCTGTTTTTT. Amino acids: CASLWTSRLTGELFF.

The J gene is TRBJ2-3, the V gene TRBV5-5; no definite D call. CDR1 SGHKS and CDR2 YYEKEE come from the germline V gene (reference sequence). This CDR3 region has 15 residues. Trimming stripped 1 base from V and 8 bases from J, with 17 bases between. CDR3 nucleotides: TGTGCCAGCAGCTTGCAGGCACAGATACTGGGTACGCAGTATTTT. It yields the protein CASSLQAQILGTQYF.

This clonotype was seen a few times. V gene TRBV30 combines with J gene TRBJ1-1; tentative D call: TRBD1 (5 bases). CDR1 is GTSNPN and CDR2 is SVGIG in the germline V gene (reference sequence). V gave up 1 base and J gave up 1 base, with 10 bases separating them. The CDR3 is 14 residues long. CDR3 amino acids: CAWSGGRSNTEAFF. CDR3 coding DNA: TGTGCCTGGAGTGGGGGACGGTCGAACACTGAAGCTTTCTTT.

The genes are TRBV7-2 and TRBJ2-7; D remains unclear. The CDR3 covers 16 residues. The V and J ends lost 1 base and 3 bases respectively, with 16 bases between them. Per the germline V gene, CDR1 is SGHTA and CDR2 is FQGNSA. CDR3 loop: CASSLDGGQKVYEQYF. The CDR3 region has the DNA TGTGCCAGCAGCTTAGACGGCGGCCAAAAGGTCTACGAGCAGTACTTC.

This clonotype was detected ten times or more. One end of the junction does not line up with germline, which may come from a read error. The rearrangement uses TRBV3-1 and TRBJ2-1; the D is unclear. CDR1 and CDR2 from the germline V gene are LGHDT and YNNKEL (reference sequence). CDR3 length equals 12 residues. The CDR3 loop reads CASSQDLYSQVF. The CDR3 bases are TGTGCCAGCAGCCAAGATCTCTATTCGCAGGTCTTC.

This chain connects TRBV3-1 to TRBJ2-2; 7 bases line up with TRBD1. This CDR3 contains 16 residues. Germline values: CDR1 LGHDT, CDR2 YNNKEL (reference sequence). The junction had 6 bases not matched to a gene; V was cut back by 1 base and J by 4 bases. CDR3 sequence (DNA): TGTGCCAGCAGCCAAGGACAGGGTTTATTCACCGGGGAGCTGTTTTTT. Its protein product is CASSQGQGLFTGELFF.

This sequence joins TRBV12-3 or TRBV12-4 and TRBJ1-5, with unresolved D. V lost 5 bases to trimming and J lost 6 bases, with 14 bases between them. The CDR3 runs 14 residues. This CDR3 is CASSPFALGQPQHF. DNA for the CDR3: TGTGCCAGCAGTCCCTTCGCCCTGGGTCAGCCCCAGCATTTT.

This clonotype has more than one count but fewer than ten. The CDR3 DNA is TGCAGCGTTGAATCCAGGGTGAACGAGCAGTACTTC. Amino acids: CSVESRVNEQYF. The J gene is TRBJ2-7, the V gene TRBV29-1, with D possibly TRBD1 on 5 matching bases. The CDR3 runs 12 residues. The germline CDR1 and CDR2 sequences are SQVTM and ANQGSEA. Deletions cut 2 bases from V and 5 bases from J, with 10 bases between.

The chain carries TRBV5-1 and TRBJ2-5, with a possible D match to TRBD2 (5 bases). V was cut by 0 bases and J by 1 base, with 13 bases left in between. The CDR3 totals 16 residues. Germline-derived CDR1 and CDR2 are SGHRS and YFSETQ. CDR3 bases: TGCGCCAGCAGCTTGGCCCTGGACGGGATCCAAGAGACCCAGTACTTC. This encodes CASSLALDGIQETQYF.

A few counts support this clonotype. This chain links TRBV7-2 with TRBJ2-2, with D tentatively TRBD2 (5 bases). This CDR3 has 14 amino acids. Trimming removed 3 bases from V and 1 base from J, with 6 bases in between. CDR1 is SGHTA, CDR2 FQGNSA, per germline. Written as DNA, the CDR3 is TGTGCCAGCAGCTTTGGACTGAACACCGGGGAGCTGTTTTTT. Residues: CASSFGLNTGELFF.

The rearrangement joins TRBV7-2 to TRBJ2-1; the D is unclear. The CDR3 is 13 amino acids. The germline V gene encodes CDR1 SGHTA and CDR2 FQGNSA. Trimming took 5 bases from V and 2 from J, leaving 7 bases between them. The CDR3, as DNA: TGTGCCAGCAGCCTCTCTCCCTACAATGAGCAGTTCTTC. It specifies CASSLSPYNEQFF. Drawing the rest from reference TRBV7-2 and TRBJ2-1, the complete variable domain is GAGVSQSPSNKVTEKGKDVELRCDPISGHTALYWYRQSLGQGLEFLIYFQGNSAPDKSGLPSDRFSAERTGGSVSTLTIQRTQQEDSAVYLCASSLSPYNEQFFGPGTRLTVL.

This clonotype was picked up a small number of times. This chain links TRBV7-9 with TRBJ2-5; 8 bases map to TRBD2. V gave up 1 base and J gave up 7 bases; unmatched junction bases: 8. The germline CDR1 and CDR2 sequences are SEHNR and FQNEAQ (reference sequence). The CDR3 consists of 15 residues. In nucleotides, the CDR3 is TGTGCCAGCAGCTTAGGGGTCTTACGGGAGGGGACCCAGTACTTC. It yields the protein CASSLGVLREGTQYF. The variable domain in full, completed from reference TRBV7-9 and TRBJ2-5, reads DTGVSQNPRHKITKRGQNVTFRCDPISEHNRLYWYRQTLGQGPEFLTYFQNEAQLEKSRLLSDRFSAERPKGSFSTLEIQRTEQGDSAMYLCASSLGVLREGTQYFGPGTRLLVL.

In this sample, this clonotype turned up a few times. This chain joins TRBV7-9 and TRBJ2-1; 8 positions agree with TRBD2. Germline V lookup: CDR1 SEHNR, CDR2 FQNEAQ (reference sequence). CDR3 length equals 16 residues. Trimming cost V 5 bases and J 4 bases; bases outside gene matches: 10. The CDR3, as DNA: TGTGCCAGCAGCGTCCTTGGAGCGGGAGTTTACAATGAGCAGTTCTTC. As protein: CASSVLGAGVYNEQFF.